Listed below are T cell receptor beta chains from one sample, sequenced in a study of blood T cell repertoires in COVID-19. TCRdb keeps only in-frame clones here, not all; method: immunoSEQ multiplex PCR. Among 200,000 or so clones listed, roughly four fifths were seen once. The sequencing sample was made of peripheral blood. The receptors were gathered from a woman between 35 and 50 years old with acute or convalescent COVID-19. Both conserved end residues are part of each CDR3. D genes are given only for firm matches. Size values are once, few and many counts, or a class for expanded clones, and some rows have none.

TRBJ2-3 | TRBV14 | NA | NA | CASSQAPGVYQGTQYF | TGTGCCAGCAGCCAAGCCCCGGGGGTGTACCAAGGTACGCAGTATTTT
TRBJ1-2 | TRBV2 | NA | NA | CASGHLNYGYTF | TGTGCCAGCGGACATCTTAACTATGGCTACACCTTC
TRBJ1-5 | TRBV30 | NA | NA | CAWRSAGSSNQPQHF | TGTGCCTGGAGGTCGGCGGGGAGCAGCAATCAGCCCCAGCATTTT
TRBJ2-7 | TRBV30 | NA | NA | CAWSVAGAYEQYF | TGTGCCTGGAGCGTCGCAGGGGCCTACGAGCAGTACTTC
TRBJ2-1 | TRBV19 | TRBD2 | few | CASMSSGGNYNEQFF | TGTGCCAGTATGTCTAGCGGGGGAAATTACAATGAGCAGTTCTTC
TRBJ2-7 | TRBV5-6 | NA | NA | CASSLRYEQYF | TGTGCCAGCAGCTTGCGGTACGAGCAGTACTTC
TRBJ2-7 | TRBV28 | TRBD1 | NA | CASSSTGSSYEQYF | TGTGCCAGCAGTTCGACAGGGTCCTCCTACGAGCAGTACTTC
TRBJ1-1 | TRBV7-8 | NA | few | CASSFRAGPTITVAFF | TGTGCCAGCAGCTTTAGGGCGGGCCCTACGATAACGGTAGCTTTCTTT
TRBJ2-6 | TRBV18 | NA | NA | CASSSESSGANVLTF | TGTGCCAGCTCATCAGAAAGCTCTGGGGCCAACGTCCTGACTTTC
TRBJ1-2 | TRBV19 | NA | NA | CASSIMRAPNYGYTF | TGTGCCAGTAGTATAATGAGGGCGCCTAACTATGGCTACACCTTC
TRBJ2-7 | TRBV5-1 | NA | NA | CASTLPGEKQYF | TGCGCCAGCACCTTACCAGGGGAAAAGCAGTACTTC
TRBJ2-3 | TRBV5-4 | NA | NA | CASSLDQGPDTQYF | TGTGCCAGCAGCTTGGATCAGGGGCCAGATACGCAGTATTTT
TRBJ1-2 | TRBV27 | TRBD1 | few | CASSRTGGHFNYGYTF | TGTGCCAGCAGCCGGACAGGGGGCCACTTTAACTATGGCTACACCTTC
TRBJ2-3 | TRBV2 | NA | NA | CASSRDRSSTDTQYF | TGTGCCAGCAGCCGCGACAGGTCGAGCACAGATACGCAGTATTTT
TRBJ1-5 | TRBV28 | TRBD1 | NA | CASSLGTGYSNQPQHF | TGTGCCAGCAGTTTAGGGACAGGATATAGCAATCAGCCCCAGCATTTT
TRBJ1-2 | TRBV6-5 | NA | NA | CASSYDGRKNGYTF | TGTGCCAGCAGTTATGATGGCAGGAAGAATGGCTACACCTTC
TRBJ1-2 | TRBV19 | NA | NA | CASSTQIFDGYTF | TGTGCCAGTAGTACACAGATTTTCGATGGCTACACCTTC